The T cell receptor beta chain under discussion was sequenced for a study of neurological immune-mediated disorders. Study-level points and caveats: One related-CDR3 cluster, identified by phylogenetic grouping, held the repertoires of 18 of 34 multiple sclerosis patients and was a possible signature.

The cDNA was generated through 5'RACE incorporating 10-nucleotide random UMIs. TCRdb re-called the 5' RACE reads with MiXCR, one entry per CDR3 protein. The table lists 100,000 to 150,000 distinct CDR3 sequences, about 3.2% of them singletons. The length of the CDR3 is 15 residues. With 2 bases removed from V and 12 bases from J, the gap between germline ends came to 19 bases. In germline, CDR1 is LGHNA, CDR2 YSLEER. This clonotype was counted ten times or more. The antigen is unknown. The sequence was obtained from a woman younger than 45 with multiple sclerosis. Sequences were obtained from PBMCs. The J gene is TRBJ1-4, the V gene TRBV4-3, with TRBD1 as a possible D gene (5 bases). CDR3 sequence reads: CASSQSNQGMTELFF. CDR3 sequence (DNA): TGCGCCAGCAGCCAATCGAATCAGGGAATGACGGAACTGTTTTTT.